This T cell receptor (beta chain) derives from a study of spatial heterogeneity in lung cancer. For the study at large: More beta-chain than alpha-chain sequences were consistently detected. Unique TCR and UMI combinations averaged more than ten appearances each in raw reads. The study, taken as a whole, reports: Mutation tallies in tumors tracked expanded intratumoral alpha and beta TCR counts.

The germline V gene encodes CDR1 MNHEY and CDR2 SVGEGT. The CDR3 is 18 amino acids. The V and J ends lost 6 bases and 3 bases, in that order; junction bases with no gene match: 20. Noted time point: sample taken at primary tumor resection. Unsorted whole RNA samples from tumor, nontumor lung or frozen PBMC were sequenced. A distinct unique molecular identifier was carried by each TCR cDNA molecule. TCRdb analysed the 5' RACE reads with MiXCR anew, one entry per CDR3 protein. The table shows about 23,000 distinct CDR3 sequences, with around 5% occurring only once. Of note for this clonotype: The antigen is not known.

Sequenced here: lung tumor tissue, sampled at surgery. This chain joins TRBV6-2 or TRBV6-3 and TRBJ2-7, with 7 positions matching TRBD2. This receptor was identified in a male donor with early-stage non-small cell lung cancer. The CDR3 nucleotides are TGTGCCAGCAGACGACTTTCGGGACTAATAAGCGTGGGCTACGAGCAGTACTTC. This codes for CASRRLSGLISVGYEQYF.